Listed below are T cell receptor beta chains from one sample, sequenced in a study of blood T cell repertoires in COVID-19. Data came from immunoSEQ multiplex PCR; TCRdb stores just in-frame clones and leaves some out. The sample yields 88,000 or so clones, more than 75% seen once. Sequencing was performed on peripheral blood. These receptors came from a human donor in a cohort sampled during active COVID-19. CDR3s include the opening cysteine and the closing phenylalanine or tryptophan. Fields, in order: V gene, J gene, D gene, clone size, CDR3 protein, CDR3 DNA. The D gene is left open where the match is weak. Clone size is not always given. Where it is, it says once, few, many or a class for expanded clones.

>TRBV27|TRBJ2-1|TRBD1|NA
CASTLRGLSSYNEQFF
TGTGCCAGCACCCTCAGGGGGTTGAGCTCCTACAATGAGCAGTTCTTC
>TRBV10-3|TRBJ2-5|NA|NA
CAISESMASKETQYF
TGTGCCATCAGTGAGTCGATGGCTTCCAAAGAGACCCAGTACTTC
>TRBV11-2|TRBJ2-7|NA|NA
CASSLGPAVAGDYEQYF
TGTGCCAGCAGCTTAGGCCCAGCGGTGGCAGGGGACTACGAGCAGTACTTC
>TRBV27|TRBJ2-7|NA|NA
CASSLDERMISYEQYF
TGTGCCAGCAGTTTGGACGAGCGGATGATATCCTACGAGCAGTACTTC
>TRBV27|TRBJ2-5|TRBD2|NA
CASSLYRREGTQYF
TGTGCCAGCAGTTTGTACCGGCGGGAGGGGACCCAGTACTTC
>TRBV18|TRBJ2-1|NA|once
CASSPRTNSYNEQFF
TGTGCCAGCTCACCAAGGACTAACTCCTACAATGAGCAGTTCTTC
>TRBV7-2|TRBJ2-2|NA|NA
CASSFVSGRVGSGGELFF
TGTGCCAGCAGCTTCGTCTCGGGCAGGGTGGGTTCCGGCGGGGAGCTGTTTTTT
>TRBV15|TRBJ2-7|TRBD2|NA
CATSRHEAQAGGGYEQYF
TGTGCCACCAGCAGACATGAGGCTCAGGCGGGAGGCGGCTACGAGCAGTACTTC
>TRBV7-9|TRBJ2-6|TRBD1|NA
CASSKARGLGANVLTF
TGTGCCAGCAGCAAGGCCAGGGGGCTCGGGGCCAACGTCCTGACTTTC
>TRBV2|TRBJ2-5|TRBD2|NA
CASSVASGSFETQYF
TGTGCCAGCAGTGTCGCTAGCGGGAGTTTTGAGACCCAGTACTTC
>TRBV10-3|TRBJ1-6|TRBD1|few
CATGQGGVNPFSALHF
TGTGCCACAGGACAGGGGGGGGTGAATCCCTTTTCGGCCCTCCACTTT
>TRBV7-8|TRBJ1-1|TRBD1|NA
CASSLDRTGTEAFF
TGTGCCAGCAGCCTGGACAGGACGGGAACTGAAGCTTTCTTT
>TRBV5-4|TRBJ1-2|TRBD1|NA
CASSSPGQGDNNYGYTF
TGTGCCAGCAGCTCCCCGGGACAGGGGGACAATAACTATGGCTACACCTTC
>TRBV5-1|TRBJ1-2|NA|NA
CASSLAGTQTYGYTF
TGCGCCAGCAGCTTGGCTGGCACACAGACCTATGGCTACACCTTC
>TRBV2|TRBJ2-7|NA|NA
CASSDRGYEQYF
TGTGCCAGCAGTGACAGGGGATACGAGCAGTACTTC
>TRBV10-3|TRBJ2-1|TRBD1|few
CAISGQGIDEQFF
TGTGCCATCAGTGGACAGGGGATTGATGAGCAGTTCTTC
>TRBV7-9|TRBJ2-5|NA|many
CASSLSIQVFDF
TGTGCCAGCAGCTTAAGTATACAGGTTTTCGACTTC
>TRBV19|TRBJ1-6|NA|few
CASSIAAGSYNSPLHF
TGTGCCAGTAGTATTGCCGCAGGCTCCTATAATTCACCCCTCCACTTT
>TRBV19|TRBJ1-1|NA|NA
CASSISRGTTTEAFF
TGTGCCAGTAGTATCTCTAGGGGAACGACCACTGAAGCTTTCTTT
>TRBV18|TRBJ1-5|NA|NA
CASAQGGGSVPQHF
TGTGCCAGCGCTCAGGGAGGGGGATCGGTGCCCCAGCATTTT
>TRBV24-1|TRBJ2-2|TRBD1|NA
CATSLTGGTGELFF
TGTGCCACCAGTCTGACAGGGGGCACCGGGGAGCTGTTTTTT
>TRBV5-6|TRBJ2-7|TRBD2|NA
CASSLGGLAFEQYF
TGTGCCAGCAGCTTGGGGGGACTAGCGTTCGAGCAGTACTTC
>TRBV24-1|TRBJ2-3|TRBD1|few
CATSDLTGGSTDTQYF
TGTGCCACCAGTGATTTGACAGGGGGTAGCACAGATACGCAGTATTTT
>TRBV19|TRBJ1-5|TRBD1|few
CASTVPGDRVDNQPQHF
TGTGCCAGTACGGTCCCGGGGGACAGGGTGGACAATCAGCCCCAGCATTTT
>TRBV5-4|TRBJ2-1|TRBD1|few
CASSLDRGAYNEQFF
TGTGCCAGCAGCTTGGACAGGGGGGCTTACAATGAGCAGTTCTTC
>TRBV11-2|TRBJ1-4|NA|NA
CASRQPTNEKLFF
TGTGCCAGCAGACAGCCAACTAATGAAAAACTGTTTTTT
>TRBV6-6|TRBJ2-7|NA|once
CASSRTTPSTGTYEQYF
TGTGCCAGCAGTCGAACAACGCCCTCCACAGGGACCTACGAGCAGTACTTC